This TCR beta chain was retrieved from a study of T cells in Graves' hyperthyroidism and ophthalmopathy. Points from the study as a whole: Researchers found most expanded thyroid clonotypes above 0.001 in blood as well. The model's output predicted ophthalmopathy at a median of about 5.9 months prior to onset.

This CDR3 has 16 residues. The germline V gene has CDR1 LNHDA and CDR2 SQIVND (reference sequence). Template material for amplifying TCR beta CDR3 regions consisted of RNA transcripts. Researchers ran a first-round RT-PCR on the TCR CDR3 using the HTBI primer set. TCRdb itself ran the multiplex PCR reads through MiXCR, one entry per CDR3 protein. The sample has hundreds of thousands of distinct CDR3 sequences; around 16% are singletons. Turning to this clonotype: The antigen is not known. At one end, the junction sequence differs from germline, possibly due to a read error.

Uncontrolled infection, other autoimmune disease, pregnancy or lactation led to exclusion. The PBMCs were sourced from fresh peripheral blood (more than 9 ml). The J gene is TRBJ2-2, the V gene TRBV19, with TRBD1 identical over 10 bases. The sequence came from a woman between 40 and 50 years old with Graves' ophthalmopathy. Sequencing was carried out using blood. As DNA, the CDR3 is TGTGCCAGTAGGCCCGGGACAGGGGCGAAAACCGGGGAGCTGTTTTTT. Translated: CASRPGTGAKTGELFF.